This TCR beta chain appears in the sequencing data of a study of blood T cell repertoires in COVID-19 (dated by TCRdb to between 2020 and 2021). Background on the whole study: Collaborator samples came from the United States, Italy and Spain and covered acute and convalescent phases of COVID-19. The material from the prospective study consisted of cDNA or gDNA derived from T cells, B-cell-depleted T cells, or PBMCs. Deeply sampled blood TCRbeta repertoires from subjects exposed to, actively infected with, or recovered from COVID-19 were included in the dataset. The repertoires were made available in a free public database intended to serve as a resource for research on the immune response to SARS-CoV-2. The samples were drawn from two sources: the first 160 participants of the ongoing ImmuneRACE study, and some 1,300 subjects contributed by 6 global collaborators. The sample metadata nearly always contained a de-identified subject ID, COVID-19 status, age in years and sex. Where available, HLA class I and class II types were obtained from metadata supplied by the sample provider rather than from assay-based typing. The paper's findings and limits, for the study overall: How much clinical and demographic metadata was included differed by source and by participant, and the metadata was provided uncurated.

V lost 0 bases and J lost 7 bases; the stretch between them is 10 bases long. From the germline V gene (reference sequence), CDR1 is MNHEY and CDR2 is SMNVEV. The CDR3 runs 13 amino acids, cysteine and phenylalanine included. Only the CDR3 portion is preserved as DNA: 39 bases, with reading frame beginning at the first base. As for this clone: What antigen it recognizes has not been identified. No quality values exist for individual bases; no much larger clone is one base distant.

Each collaborating institution followed its own protocols to collect whole blood in K2EDTA tubes. Collaborator samples were shipped for TCRbeta analysis as frozen whole blood, isolated PBMCs, or DNA extracted from either sample type. TCRbeta CDR3 regions were amplified from genomic DNA by means of the immunoSEQ Assay, a bias-controlled multiplex PCR. As for the authors' bioinformatics: Within the assay, amplification of reference gene primers was used to estimate how many nucleated cells each sample contained. To quantify the absolute abundance of each unique TCRbeta CDR3 rearrangement, sequence reads were collapsed and filtered. For each sample, productive Simpson clonality was calculated as the square root of Simpson's diversity index over productive rearrangements. This immuneACCESS table, as held by TCRdb, lists in-frame sequences with V and J called but not all clones. Of the missing ones, under half trace to an unresolved V gene in checked studies; the others have no known cause. The V and J calls and clone size were taken over from that table, and D and trimming were inferred from the DNA. The sample includes about 76,000 clones, with around nine tenths observed a single time. About a sixth of the sample is held by the ten biggest clonotypes.

The chain joins TRBV27 to TRBJ2-7; perhaps TRBD1 is the D gene, with 6 bases matching. The receptor was isolated from a human donor in a cohort sampled during active COVID-19. Sequencing was done on a sample of peripheral blood. The DNA is as follows: TGTGCCAGCAGTTTATCTGGGCAGGGGGAGCAGTACTTC. Its protein is CASSLSGQGEQYF.